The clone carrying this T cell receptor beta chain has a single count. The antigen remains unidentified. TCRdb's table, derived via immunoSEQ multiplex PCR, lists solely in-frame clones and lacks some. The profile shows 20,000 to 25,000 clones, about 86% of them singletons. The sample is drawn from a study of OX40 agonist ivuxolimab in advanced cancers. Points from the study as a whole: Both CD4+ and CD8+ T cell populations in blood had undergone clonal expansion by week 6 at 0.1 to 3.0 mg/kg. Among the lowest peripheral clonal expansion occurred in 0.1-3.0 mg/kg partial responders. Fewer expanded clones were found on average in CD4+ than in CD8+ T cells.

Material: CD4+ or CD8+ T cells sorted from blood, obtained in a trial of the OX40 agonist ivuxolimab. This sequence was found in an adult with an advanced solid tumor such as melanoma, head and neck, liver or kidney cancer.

The CDR3 spells CASRGAGANVLTF. The CDR3 DNA follows: TGTGCCAGTAGGGGAGCCGGGGCCAACGTCCTGACTTTC. The genes are TRBV19 and TRBJ2-6, with TRBD2 as a possible D gene (5 bases). The CDR3 contains 13 residues. V lost 6 bases and J lost 4, with 7 bases in between. Germline values: CDR1 LNHDA, CDR2 SQIVND (reference sequence). Based on the CDR3 plus reference TRBV19 and TRBJ2-6, the full variable domain is DGGITQSPKYLFRKEGQNVTLSCEQNLNHDAMYWYRQDPGQGLRLIYYSQIVNDFQKGDIAEGYSVSREKKESFPLTVTSAQKNPTAFYLCASRGAGANVLTFGAGSRLTVL.